This T cell receptor (beta chain) was profiled in a study of blood T cell repertoires in COVID-19. Whole-study context: Sample material is recorded as cDNA or gDNA derived from T cells, B-cell-depleted T cells, or PBMCs.

In the original analysis: Reference gene primer amplification gave nucleated cell count estimates. Clones were sequenced by immunoSEQ multiplex PCR, and TCRdb holds only the in-frame ones, with some missing. V, J and clone size were drawn from that table, and D and trimming were deduced from the DNA. The sample consists of about 140,000 clones, over 80% of them appearing once. Germline V gene data show CDR1 as SNHLY and CDR2 as FYNNEI. CDR3 length equals 15 residues. The ends lost 5 bases at V and 3 bases at J; junction bases unmatched: 7. The V gene is TRBV2, the J gene TRBJ1-5; TRBD1 agrees at 7 bases. Specimen: peripheral blood. This clonotype originated in a woman in her fifties or sixties with acute or convalescent COVID-19. The CDR3 region is CASSKLQGVNQPQHF. Written as DNA, the CDR3 is TGTGCCAGCAGTAAACTTCAGGGGGTCAATCAGCCCCAGCATTTT.